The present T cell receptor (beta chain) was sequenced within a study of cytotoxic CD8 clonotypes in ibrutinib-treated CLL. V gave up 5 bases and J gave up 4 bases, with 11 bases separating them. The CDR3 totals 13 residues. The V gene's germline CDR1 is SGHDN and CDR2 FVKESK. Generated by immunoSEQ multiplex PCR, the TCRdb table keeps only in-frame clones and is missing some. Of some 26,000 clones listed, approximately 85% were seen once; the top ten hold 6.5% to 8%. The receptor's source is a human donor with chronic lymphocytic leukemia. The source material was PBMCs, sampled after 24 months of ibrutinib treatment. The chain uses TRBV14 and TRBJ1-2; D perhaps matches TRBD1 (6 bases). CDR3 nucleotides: TGTGCCAGCAGCACCCAGGGGCTCTATGGCTACACCTTC. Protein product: CASSTQGLYGYTF.